This TCR beta chain was profiled in a study of neurological immune-mediated disorders. Germline loops: CDR1 MNHEY, CDR2 SMNVEV (reference sequence). This CDR3 comprises 16 residues. Deletions cut 5 bases from V and 2 bases from J, with 19 bases between. In TCRdb, the 5' RACE reads were re-called with MiXCR into one record per CDR3 protein. The sample has just under 20,000 distinct CDR3 sequences, 7% to 8.5% seen once. There are many counts of this clonotype. This TCR derives from a woman aged 25-40 years with HTLV-1-associated myelopathy (HAM/TSP). V is TRBV27 and J is TRBJ2-7; D is perhaps TRBD1 (6 bases). Sequencing input: CD8+ T cells from blood. CDR3 DNA: TGTGCCAGCAGTGCCTCTACAGGGATCAGGACCTACGAGCAGTACTTC. Translating it yields CASSASTGIRTYEQYF.